This T cell receptor beta chain was recovered during a study of cytomegalovirus exposure and HLA in healthy donors. A note on this clone: Its target is unknown.

Germline loops: CDR1 SNHLY, CDR2 FYNNEI. Trimming took off 4 bases at V and 11 bases at J, with 15 bases between the two ends. There are 13 residues in the CDR3. With 60 Vbeta and 13 Jbeta primers, the PCR was carried out. This table comes from immunoSEQ multiplex PCR, and its TCRdb copy is limited to in-frame clones, with some not included. This sample carries under 150,000 clones, roughly 80% of them seen once, and the ten largest clones take 8.8%. Study-level results: A cluster of highly shared sequence variants was likely a sequencing artifact.

Sequenced material: PBMCs. The clonotype was recovered from a woman aged 45-65 years in good health and CMV-seropositive. This chain uses TRBV2 with TRBJ1-5, with no clear D. CDR3 nucleotide sequence: TGTGCCAGCAGTGCGAGCAGGAGGGCCACCCAGCATTTT. Translation: CASSASRRATQHF.